This T cell receptor beta chain emerged from a study of T cell responses to AZD1222 COVID-19 vaccine. Study-wide results and caveats: Among vaccine-associated CD4 TCRs, coverage spanned spike, with dominance at 160-218 and 743-854. Baseline serostatus was positive in only a handful of AZD1222 recipients. Compared with day 0, the breadth and depth of the Spike-specific TCR repertoire rose significantly after two doses of AZD1222. Clonal diversity was possibly underestimated; the donors were predominantly white British and more often female.

The CDR3 has 11 residues. CDR1 is LGHNT, CDR2 FRNRAP, per germline. Between the trimmed V and J ends, which lost 5 bases and 5 bases, there was a span of 6 bases. TCRdb's copy holds only in-frame clones and misses some; the assay was immunoSEQ multiplex PCR. The top ten hold 6.9% of the sample, which has about 150,000 clones, roughly nine tenths seen once. As to this clone: Its cognate antigen is unknown.

The source of this sequence is an adult who had recovered from COVID-19. This specimen consisted of peripheral blood, obtained after recovery from COVID-19. The V gene is TRBV12-5, the J gene TRBJ2-5; TRBD2 is a possible D gene (5 bases). In DNA form, the CDR3 reads TGTGCTAGTGGTCCGGGGGAGACCCAGTACTTC. Its protein is CASGPGETQYF. Combining the CDR3 with reference TRBV12-5 and TRBJ2-5 gives the whole variable domain DARVTQTPRHKVTEMGQEVTMRCQPILGHNTVFWYRQTMMQGLELLAYFRNRAPLDDSGMPKDRFSAEMPDATLATLKIQPSEPRDSAVYFCASGPGETQYFGPGTRLLVL.